A selection of T cell receptor beta chains follows, all from one sample in a study of T cell responses to AZD1222 COVID-19 vaccine. The repertoire was sequenced with immunoSEQ multiplex PCR; TCRdb's copy has only in-frame clones and lacks some. The sample lists about 180,000 clones, 88% occurring once. Sequenced here: peripheral blood, sampled 28 days after the second AZD1222 dose. All receptors come from an adult who received the AZD1222 COVID-19 vaccine. The CDR3 runs from the conserved cysteine through the conserved F or W. The order of the fields is V gene, D gene, clone size, J gene, CDR3 protein, CDR3 DNA. D genes are given only for firm matches. Where a row states a size, it is once, few, many or the class of an expanded clone; other rows omit it.

TRBV5-1	TRBD2	NA	TRBJ2-3	CASSAGTSGRFVDTQYF	TGCGCCAGCAGCGCCGGGACTAGCGGGAGGTTTGTGGATACGCAGTATTTT
TRBV4-3	NA	NA	TRBJ2-2	CASSQDLAGVNTGELFF	TGCGCCAGCAGCCAAGATCTGGCAGGGGTAAACACCGGGGAGCTGTTTTTT
TRBV9	NA	NA	TRBJ1-2	CASSVGGRERYGYTF	TGTGCCAGCAGCGTAGGGGGCAGGGAGAGATATGGCTACACCTTC
TRBV7-2	NA	NA	TRBJ1-5	CASSISWDIVNQPQHF	TGTGCCAGCAGCATCTCCTGGGACATTGTAAATCAGCCCCAGCATTTT
TRBV27	NA	once	TRBJ2-2	CASKLPGRTNTGELFF	TGTGCCAGCAAACTACCGGGACGGACGAACACCGGGGAGCTGTTTTTT
TRBV4-2	NA	NA	TRBJ1-3	CASSQESSGNTIYF	TGTGCCAGCAGCCAAGAGAGCTCTGGAAACACCATATATTTT
TRBV4-2	NA	NA	TRBJ1-2	CASSQGVVQANYGYTF	TGTGCCAGCAGCCAAGGGGTGGTTCAAGCTAACTATGGCTACACCTTC
TRBV6-5	NA	NA	TRBJ2-5	CASSNQGPETQYF	TGTGCCAGCAGTAACCAGGGTCCGGAGACCCAGTACTTC
TRBV9	NA	NA	TRBJ2-3	CASSVDTVGSTDTQYF	TGTGCCAGCAGCGTAGATACAGTGGGCTCCACAGATACGCAGTATTTT
TRBV2	NA	NA	TRBJ1-2	CASRGGVQDGYTF	TGTGCCAGCAGGGGAGGGGTACAGGATGGCTACACCTTC
TRBV20-1	TRBD2	NA	TRBJ2-1	CSAPGTSAQFF	TGCAGTGCCCCCGGGACTAGCGCGCAGTTCTTC
TRBV5-1	NA	NA	TRBJ2-3	CASSLEQTADTQYF	TGCGCCAGCAGCTTGGAACAGACTGCAGATACGCAGTATTTT
TRBV7-9	TRBD2	NA	TRBJ2-1	CASSSRTSGNNEQFF	TGTGCCAGCAGCTCCCGGACTAGCGGGAACAATGAGCAGTTCTTC
TRBV27	TRBD2	NA	TRBJ2-1	CASSKTTSGYNEQFF	TGTGCCAGCAGTAAGACGACTAGCGGGTACAATGAGCAGTTCTTC
TRBV6-5	NA	NA	TRBJ2-1	CASRNGIYYNEQFF	TGTGCCAGCAGAAATGGGATTTACTACAATGAGCAGTTCTTC
TRBV28	NA	NA	TRBJ2-7	CASSPYRRDEQYF	TGTGCCAGCAGTCCGTACCGCCGGGACGAGCAGTACTTC
TRBV19	NA	NA	TRBJ2-7	CASSINPDSYEQYF	TGTGCCAGTAGTATAAACCCTGACTCCTACGAGCAGTACTTC
TRBV5-1	NA	NA	TRBJ2-7	CASSYTTVLGYEQYF	TGCGCCAGCAGCTATACGACAGTCCTTGGGTACGAGCAGTACTTC
TRBV7-9	NA	NA	TRBJ2-1	CASSPEGSYNEQFF	TGTGCCAGCAGCCCAGAAGGGTCCTACAATGAGCAGTTCTTC
TRBV28	NA	few	TRBJ1-6	CASISLSSYNSPLHF	TGTGCCAGCATAAGCCTCAGCTCCTATAATTCACCCCTCCACTTT
TRBV7-2	TRBD2	NA	TRBJ2-1	CASSQLAAWFF	TGTGCCAGCAGCCAACTAGCGGCCTGGTTCTTC
TRBV7-8	NA	NA	TRBJ1-1	CASSLAATLNTEAFF	TGTGCCAGCAGCTTAGCTGCGACATTGAACACTGAAGCTTTCTTT
TRBV4-3	TRBD1	NA	TRBJ2-7	CASSLGQGGYEQYF	TGCGCCAGCAGCCTAGGACAGGGTGGCTACGAGCAGTACTTC
TRBV5-3	TRBD2	NA	TRBJ2-7	CARSLDTFAGVKYEQYF	TGTGCCAGAAGCTTGGATACGTTTGCGGGAGTTAAGTACGAGCAGTACTTC
TRBV6-5	TRBD1	NA	TRBJ1-2	CASRTTGGFGYGYTF	TGTGCCAGCAGGACCACAGGGGGCTTCGGCTATGGCTACACCTTC
TRBV11-1	TRBD1	NA	TRBJ2-1	CASSIRRQGVGNEQFF	TGTGCCAGCAGCATTCGGAGACAGGGGGTAGGCAATGAGCAGTTCTTC
TRBV2	TRBD1	NA	TRBJ2-7	CASSRRDSYEQYF	TGTGCCAGCAGTCGACGGGACAGCTACGAGCAGTACTTC
TRBV18	NA	NA	TRBJ2-3	CASSPLSGRTDTQYF	TGTGCCAGCTCACCACTCAGCGGGCGCACAGATACGCAGTATTTT
TRBV19	NA	NA	TRBJ1-1	CASSPWSNTEAFF	TGTGCCAGTAGTCCATGGTCCAACACTGAAGCTTTCTTT
TRBV5-4	NA	few	TRBJ2-7	CASSPMVGNYEQYF	TGTGCCAGCAGCCCGATGGTGGGAAACTACGAGCAGTACTTC
TRBV6-5	TRBD2	NA	TRBJ2-7	CASSYQVAGEQYF	TGTGCCAGCAGTTACCAGGTAGCGGGGGAGCAGTACTTC
TRBV7-2	NA	NA	TRBJ1-5	CASSPRVDSNQPQHF	TGTGCCAGCAGCCCGAGGGTAGATAGCAATCAGCCCCAGCATTTT
TRBV5-8	NA	NA	TRBJ2-3	CASSLTGSVETQYF	TGTGCCAGCAGCTTGACTGGTAGTGTCGAGACGCAGTATTTT
TRBV30	NA	NA	TRBJ1-3	CAWRPQGGSSGNTIYF	TGTGCCTGGAGGCCCCAAGGGGGGAGCTCTGGAAACACCATATATTTT
TRBV7-2	NA	NA	TRBJ2-3	CASSLWVSTDTQYF	TGTGCCAGCAGCTTATGGGTTAGCACAGATACGCAGTATTTT
TRBV6-5	TRBD1	once	TRBJ1-5	CASSYSGQGVGQPQHF	TGTGCCAGCAGTTACTCGGGACAGGGGGTAGGTCAGCCCCAGCATTTT
TRBV4-1	TRBD2	NA	TRBJ2-7	CASSPGVGRADEQYF	TGCGCCAGCAGCCCAGGAGTCGGGAGGGCGGACGAGCAGTACTTC
TRBV5-4	TRBD2	NA	TRBJ2-1	CASSPRLAGVSYNEQFF	TGTGCCAGCAGCCCGCGTCTAGCGGGAGTTTCCTACAATGAGCAGTTCTTC
TRBV7-2	NA	NA	TRBJ2-5	CASSLYTLRGPPQETQYF	TGTGCCAGCAGCTTATATACCCTTCGGGGGCCCCCCCAAGAGACCCAGTACTTC
TRBV30	NA	NA	TRBJ2-1	CAWSEGSSYNEQFF	TGTGCCTGGAGCGAAGGGAGCTCCTACAATGAGCAGTTCTTC
TRBV28	NA	NA	TRBJ2-7	CASSLEAGPYEQYF	TGTGCCAGCAGTTTAGAGGCGGGACCCTACGAGCAGTACTTC
TRBV7-7	NA	once	TRBJ2-2	CASSLERRTGELFF	TGTGCTAGCAGCTTAGAGCGACGCACCGGGGAGCTGTTTTTT
TRBV5-1	TRBD2	NA	TRBJ2-3	CASSLEPGGNTDTQYF	TGCGCCAGCAGCTTGGAACCGGGAGGGAACACAGATACGCAGTATTTT
TRBV24-1	NA	NA	TRBJ2-6	CATSAATGISGANVLTF	TGTGCCACCAGTGCCGCCACAGGGATATCTGGGGCCAACGTCCTGACTTTC
TRBV7-6	NA	NA	TRBJ2-3	CASSLAPAPTDTQYF	TGTGCCAGCAGCTTAGCTCCGGCGCCCACAGATACGCAGTATTTT
TRBV6-5	NA	once	TRBJ1-2	CASRPRTLDGYTF	TGTGCCAGCAGACCCAGGACCTTAGATGGCTACACCTTC
TRBV3-1/TRBV3-2	NA	once	TRBJ2-1	CASSPGSPNEQFF	TGTGCCAGCAGTCCAGGGTCCCCCAATGAGCAGTTCTTC
TRBV6-2/TRBV6-3	TRBD1	NA	TRBJ1-1	CASSQGAWNSEAFF	TGTGCCAGCAGCCAGGGGGCATGGAACTCTGAAGCTTTCTTT
TRBV7-8	NA	NA	TRBJ1-4	CASSFRDVTTNEKLFF	TGTGCCAGCAGCTTCCGGGACGTAACAACTAATGAAAAACTGTTTTTT
TRBV5-1	NA	NA	TRBJ1-2	CASSLGSAGIPYGYTF	TGCGCCAGCAGCTTGGGGTCCGCAGGGATTCCCTATGGCTACACCTTC
TRBV7-9	NA	NA	TRBJ2-1	CASSLVGSDNEQFF	TGTGCCAGCAGCTTAGTCGGCAGTGACAATGAGCAGTTCTTC
TRBV4-3	NA	once	TRBJ2-7	CASSQEGGGPYEQYF	TGCGCCAGCAGCCAAGAAGGAGGGGGCCCCTACGAGCAGTACTTC